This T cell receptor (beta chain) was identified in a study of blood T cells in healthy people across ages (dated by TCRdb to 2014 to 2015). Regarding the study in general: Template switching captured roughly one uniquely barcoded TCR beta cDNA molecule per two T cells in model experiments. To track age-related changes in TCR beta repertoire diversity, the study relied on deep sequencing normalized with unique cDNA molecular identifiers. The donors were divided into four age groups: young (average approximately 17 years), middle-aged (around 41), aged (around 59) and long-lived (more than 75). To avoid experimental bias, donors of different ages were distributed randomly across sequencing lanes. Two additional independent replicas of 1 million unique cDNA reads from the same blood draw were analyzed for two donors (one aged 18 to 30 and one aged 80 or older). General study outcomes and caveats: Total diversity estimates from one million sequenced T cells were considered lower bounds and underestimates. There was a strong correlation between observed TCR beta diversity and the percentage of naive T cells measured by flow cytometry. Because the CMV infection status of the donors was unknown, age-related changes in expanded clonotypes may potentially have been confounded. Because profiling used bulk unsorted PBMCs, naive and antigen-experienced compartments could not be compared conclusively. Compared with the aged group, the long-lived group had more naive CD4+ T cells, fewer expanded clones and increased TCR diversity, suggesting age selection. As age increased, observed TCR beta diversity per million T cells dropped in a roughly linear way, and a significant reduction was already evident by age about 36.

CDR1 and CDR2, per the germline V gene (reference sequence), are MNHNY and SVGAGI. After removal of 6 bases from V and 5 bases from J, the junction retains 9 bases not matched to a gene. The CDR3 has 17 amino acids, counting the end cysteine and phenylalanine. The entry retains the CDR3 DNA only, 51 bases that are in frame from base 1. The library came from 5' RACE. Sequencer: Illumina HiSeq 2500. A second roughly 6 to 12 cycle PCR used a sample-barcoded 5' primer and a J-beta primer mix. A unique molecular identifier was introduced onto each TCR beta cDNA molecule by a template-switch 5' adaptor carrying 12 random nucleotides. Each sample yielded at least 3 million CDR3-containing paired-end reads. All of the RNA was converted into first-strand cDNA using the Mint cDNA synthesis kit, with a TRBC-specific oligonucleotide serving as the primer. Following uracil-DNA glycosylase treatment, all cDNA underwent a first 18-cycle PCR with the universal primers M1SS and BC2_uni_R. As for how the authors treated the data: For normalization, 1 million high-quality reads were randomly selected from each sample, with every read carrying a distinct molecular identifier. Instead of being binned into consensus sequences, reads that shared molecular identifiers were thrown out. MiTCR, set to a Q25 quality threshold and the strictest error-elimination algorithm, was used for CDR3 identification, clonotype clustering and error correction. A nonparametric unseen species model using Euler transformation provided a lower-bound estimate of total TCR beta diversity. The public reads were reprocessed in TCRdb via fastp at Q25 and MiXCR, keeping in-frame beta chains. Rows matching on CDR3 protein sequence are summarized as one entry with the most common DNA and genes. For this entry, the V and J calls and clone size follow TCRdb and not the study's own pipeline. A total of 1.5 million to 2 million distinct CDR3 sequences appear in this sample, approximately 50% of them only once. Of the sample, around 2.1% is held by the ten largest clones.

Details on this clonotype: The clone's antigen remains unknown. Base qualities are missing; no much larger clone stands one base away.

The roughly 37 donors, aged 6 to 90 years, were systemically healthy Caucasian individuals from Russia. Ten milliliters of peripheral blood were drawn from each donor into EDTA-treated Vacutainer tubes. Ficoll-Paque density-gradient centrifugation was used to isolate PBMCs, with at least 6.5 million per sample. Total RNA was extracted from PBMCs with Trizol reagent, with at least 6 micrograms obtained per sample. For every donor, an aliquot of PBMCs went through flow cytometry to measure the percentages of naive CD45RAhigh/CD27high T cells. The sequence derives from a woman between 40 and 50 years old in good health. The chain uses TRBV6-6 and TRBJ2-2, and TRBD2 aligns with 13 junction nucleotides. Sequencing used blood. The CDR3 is CASSPVRTSGGTGELFF. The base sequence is TGTGCCAGCAGCCCCGTCCGGACTAGCGGGGGTACCGGGGAGCTGTTTTTT.